Following are 6 T cell receptor beta chains from one sample sequenced in a study of blood T cells in healthy people across ages. It was with a sample-barcoded 5' primer and a J-beta primer mix that a second PCR of roughly 7 to 11 cycles was run. TCRdb re-analysed the 5' RACE reads in MiXCR, keeping a single row per CDR3 protein. Among about a million distinct CDR3 sequences listed, roughly 50% were seen once. The sample was blood. These receptors came from a woman in her sixties in good health.

This clonotype showed up just a few times. As DNA, the CDR3 is TGTGCCACTGCATCGCAGGGTTTGCTTGTCGAAGAGACCCAGTACTTC. Its protein is CATASQGLLVEETQYF. V usage is TRBV6-5 and J usage is TRBJ2-4, with D possibly matching TRBD1 (5 bases). The J call may be in error: the DNA end matches TRBJ2-5 better. The germline V gene encodes CDR1 MNHEY and CDR2 SVGAGI. CDR3 length: 16 amino acids.

The sample holds a few counts of this clonotype. The chain couples TRBV10-3 to TRBJ2-6, with a possible D match to TRBD2 (6 bases). Germline V gene data show CDR1 as ENHRY and CDR2 as SYGVKD. The CDR3 is made up of 13 amino acids. Trimming took off 11 bases at V and 2 bases at J, with 10 bases between the two ends. The DNA of the CDR3 is TGTGCCGTCGGGGAGGCTGGGGCCAACGTCCTGACTTTC. Its protein is CAVGEAGANVLTF.

DNA of the CDR3: TGCGCCAGCAGCCTTGATGTGAGCAGAACCACCGGGGAGCTGTTTTTT. It yields the protein CASSLDVSRTTGELFF. J is TRBJ2-2 and V is TRBV4-1; no clear D gene. Trimming took 4 bases from V and 4 from J, leaving 16 bases between them. In germline, CDR1 is MGHRA, CDR2 YSYEKL. The CDR3 length is 16 residues.

The chain links TRBV5-1 to TRBJ2-3; possible D gene TRBD2, 7 bases. Germline CDR1 is SGHRS and CDR2 is YFSETQ. The CDR3 has 18 residues. Trimming left V 7 bases short and J 5 bases short, with 29 bases between. The DNA for the CDR3 is TGCGCCAGCCACGACGCGGGGGCGCCTCTTCCATCACAAGATACGCAGTATTTT. Translation: CASHDAGAPLPSQDTQYF.

V usage is TRBV7-6 and J usage is TRBJ2-2; no definite D call. The CDR3 spans 13 residues. V was clipped by 5 bases and J by 3 bases, with 7 bases between them. Germline-derived CDR1 and CDR2 are SGHVS and FNYEAQ. CDR3 region: CASSQSDTGELFF. The CDR3 nucleotides are TGTGCCAGCAGCCAAAGCGACACCGGGGAGCTGTTTTTT.

This chain connects TRBV10-3 to TRBJ1-4, with 8 bases fitting TRBD1. Germline CDR1 ENHRY, CDR2 SYGVKD. V gave up 3 bases and J gave up 7 bases; unmatched junction bases: 10. The CDR3 is 16 residues long. This CDR3 reads CAISDPWSGGFEKLFF. DNA for the CDR3: TGTGCCATCAGTGACCCATGGTCAGGGGGCTTTGAAAAACTGTTTTTT.